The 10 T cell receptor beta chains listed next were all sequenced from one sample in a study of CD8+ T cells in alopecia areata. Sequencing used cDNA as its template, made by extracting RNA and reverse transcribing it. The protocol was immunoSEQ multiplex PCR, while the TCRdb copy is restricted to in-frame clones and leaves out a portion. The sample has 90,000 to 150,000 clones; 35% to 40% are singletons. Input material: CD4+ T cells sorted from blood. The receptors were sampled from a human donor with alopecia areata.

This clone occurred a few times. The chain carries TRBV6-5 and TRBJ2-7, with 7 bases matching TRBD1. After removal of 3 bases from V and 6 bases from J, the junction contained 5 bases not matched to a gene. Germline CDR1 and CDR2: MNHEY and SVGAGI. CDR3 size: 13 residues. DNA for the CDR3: TGTGCCAGCAGTTATACGGCAGGGGGCGAGCAGTACTTC. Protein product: CASSYTAGGEQYF.

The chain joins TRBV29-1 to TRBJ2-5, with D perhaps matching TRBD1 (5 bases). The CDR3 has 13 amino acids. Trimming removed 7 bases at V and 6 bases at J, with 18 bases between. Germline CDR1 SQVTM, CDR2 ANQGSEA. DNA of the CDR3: TGCAGCGCCCCAGTTGGGGCGGTGAAGACCCAGTACTTC. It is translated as CSAPVGAVKTQYF.

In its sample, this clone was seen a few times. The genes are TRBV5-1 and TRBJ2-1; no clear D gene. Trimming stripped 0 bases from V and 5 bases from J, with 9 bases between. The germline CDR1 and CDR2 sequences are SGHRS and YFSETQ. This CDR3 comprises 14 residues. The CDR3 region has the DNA TGCGCCAGCAGCTTGGCCGACGGCAACAATGAGCAGTTCTTC. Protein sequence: CASSLADGNNEQFF. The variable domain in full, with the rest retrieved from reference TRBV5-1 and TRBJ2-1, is KAGVTQTPRYLIKTRGQQVTLSCSPISGHRSVSWYQQTPGQGLQFLFEYFSETQRNKGNFPGRFSGRQFSNSRSEMNVSTLELGDSALYLCASSLADGNNEQFFGPGTRLTVL.

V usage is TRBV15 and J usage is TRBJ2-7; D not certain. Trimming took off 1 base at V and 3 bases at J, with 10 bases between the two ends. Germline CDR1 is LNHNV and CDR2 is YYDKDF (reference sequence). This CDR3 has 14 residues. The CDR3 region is CATSRGERSYEQYF. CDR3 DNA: TGTGCCACCAGCAGAGGAGAGAGAAGCTACGAGCAGTACTTC.

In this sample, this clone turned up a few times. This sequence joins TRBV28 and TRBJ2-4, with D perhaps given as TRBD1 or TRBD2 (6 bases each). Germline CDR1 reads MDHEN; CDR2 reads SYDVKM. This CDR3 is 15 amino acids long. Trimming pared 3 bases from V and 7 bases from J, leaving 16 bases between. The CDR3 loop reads CASSLGWGAPNIQYF. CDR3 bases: TGTGCCAGCAGTTTGGGATGGGGGGCCCCTAACATTCAGTACTTC.

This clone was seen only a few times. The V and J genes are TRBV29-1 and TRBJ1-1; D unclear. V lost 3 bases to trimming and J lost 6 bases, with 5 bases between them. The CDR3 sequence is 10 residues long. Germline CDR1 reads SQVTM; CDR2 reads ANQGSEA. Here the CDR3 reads CSVDEAEAFF. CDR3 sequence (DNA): TGCAGCGTTGACGAGGCTGAAGCTTTCTTT.

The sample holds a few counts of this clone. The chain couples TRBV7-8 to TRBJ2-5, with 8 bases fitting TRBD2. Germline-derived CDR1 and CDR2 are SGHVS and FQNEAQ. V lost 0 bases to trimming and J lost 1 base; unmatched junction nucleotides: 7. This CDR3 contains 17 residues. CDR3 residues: CASSLAFSGGPQETQYF. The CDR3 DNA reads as TGTGCCAGCAGCTTAGCATTCAGCGGGGGACCCCAAGAGACCCAGTACTTC.

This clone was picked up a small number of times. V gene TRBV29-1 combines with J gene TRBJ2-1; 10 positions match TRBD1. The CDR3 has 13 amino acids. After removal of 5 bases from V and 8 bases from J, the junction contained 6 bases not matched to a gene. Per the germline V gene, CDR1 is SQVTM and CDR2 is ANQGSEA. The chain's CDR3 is CSVTGTGEDEQFF. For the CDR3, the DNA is TGCAGCGTTACCGGGACAGGGGAAGATGAGCAGTTCTTC.

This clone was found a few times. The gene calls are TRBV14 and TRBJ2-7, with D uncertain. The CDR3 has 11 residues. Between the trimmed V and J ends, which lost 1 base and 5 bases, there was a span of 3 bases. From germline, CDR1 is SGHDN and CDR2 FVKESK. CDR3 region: CASSQGHEQYF. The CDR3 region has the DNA TGTGCCAGCAGCCAAGGCCACGAGCAGTACTTC. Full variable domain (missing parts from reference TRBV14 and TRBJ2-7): EAGVTQFPSHSVIEKGQTVTLRCDPISGHDNLYWYRRVMGKEIKFLLHFVKESKQDESGMPNNRFLAERTGGTYSTLKVQPAELEDSGVYFCASSQGHEQYFGPGTRLTVT.

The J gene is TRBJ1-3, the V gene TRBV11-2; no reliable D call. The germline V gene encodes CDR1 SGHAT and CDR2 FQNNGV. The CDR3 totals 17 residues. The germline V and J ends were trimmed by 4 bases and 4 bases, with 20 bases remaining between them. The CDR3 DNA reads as TGTGCCAGCAGCTCAAGTGTGGTTTCGCCCTCCGGAAACACCATATATTTT. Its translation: CASSSSVVSPSGNTIYF. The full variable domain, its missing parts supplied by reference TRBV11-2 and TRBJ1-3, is EAGVAQSPRYKIIEKRQSVAFWCNPISGHATLYWYQQILGQGPKLLIQFQNNGVVDDSQLPKDRFSAERLKGVDSTLKIQPAKLEDSAVYLCASSSSVVSPSGNTIYFGEGSWLTVV.